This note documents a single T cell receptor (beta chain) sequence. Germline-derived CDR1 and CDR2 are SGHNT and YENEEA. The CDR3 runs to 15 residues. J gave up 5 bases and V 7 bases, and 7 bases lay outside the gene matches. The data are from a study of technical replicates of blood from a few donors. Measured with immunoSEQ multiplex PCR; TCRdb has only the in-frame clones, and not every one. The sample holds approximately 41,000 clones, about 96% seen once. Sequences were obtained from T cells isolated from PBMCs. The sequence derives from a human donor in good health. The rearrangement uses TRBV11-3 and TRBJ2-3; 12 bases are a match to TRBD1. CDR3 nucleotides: TGTGCCAGCACCGGGACAGGGGGCTGGAAAGATACGCAGTATTTT. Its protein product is CASTGTGGWKDTQYF.